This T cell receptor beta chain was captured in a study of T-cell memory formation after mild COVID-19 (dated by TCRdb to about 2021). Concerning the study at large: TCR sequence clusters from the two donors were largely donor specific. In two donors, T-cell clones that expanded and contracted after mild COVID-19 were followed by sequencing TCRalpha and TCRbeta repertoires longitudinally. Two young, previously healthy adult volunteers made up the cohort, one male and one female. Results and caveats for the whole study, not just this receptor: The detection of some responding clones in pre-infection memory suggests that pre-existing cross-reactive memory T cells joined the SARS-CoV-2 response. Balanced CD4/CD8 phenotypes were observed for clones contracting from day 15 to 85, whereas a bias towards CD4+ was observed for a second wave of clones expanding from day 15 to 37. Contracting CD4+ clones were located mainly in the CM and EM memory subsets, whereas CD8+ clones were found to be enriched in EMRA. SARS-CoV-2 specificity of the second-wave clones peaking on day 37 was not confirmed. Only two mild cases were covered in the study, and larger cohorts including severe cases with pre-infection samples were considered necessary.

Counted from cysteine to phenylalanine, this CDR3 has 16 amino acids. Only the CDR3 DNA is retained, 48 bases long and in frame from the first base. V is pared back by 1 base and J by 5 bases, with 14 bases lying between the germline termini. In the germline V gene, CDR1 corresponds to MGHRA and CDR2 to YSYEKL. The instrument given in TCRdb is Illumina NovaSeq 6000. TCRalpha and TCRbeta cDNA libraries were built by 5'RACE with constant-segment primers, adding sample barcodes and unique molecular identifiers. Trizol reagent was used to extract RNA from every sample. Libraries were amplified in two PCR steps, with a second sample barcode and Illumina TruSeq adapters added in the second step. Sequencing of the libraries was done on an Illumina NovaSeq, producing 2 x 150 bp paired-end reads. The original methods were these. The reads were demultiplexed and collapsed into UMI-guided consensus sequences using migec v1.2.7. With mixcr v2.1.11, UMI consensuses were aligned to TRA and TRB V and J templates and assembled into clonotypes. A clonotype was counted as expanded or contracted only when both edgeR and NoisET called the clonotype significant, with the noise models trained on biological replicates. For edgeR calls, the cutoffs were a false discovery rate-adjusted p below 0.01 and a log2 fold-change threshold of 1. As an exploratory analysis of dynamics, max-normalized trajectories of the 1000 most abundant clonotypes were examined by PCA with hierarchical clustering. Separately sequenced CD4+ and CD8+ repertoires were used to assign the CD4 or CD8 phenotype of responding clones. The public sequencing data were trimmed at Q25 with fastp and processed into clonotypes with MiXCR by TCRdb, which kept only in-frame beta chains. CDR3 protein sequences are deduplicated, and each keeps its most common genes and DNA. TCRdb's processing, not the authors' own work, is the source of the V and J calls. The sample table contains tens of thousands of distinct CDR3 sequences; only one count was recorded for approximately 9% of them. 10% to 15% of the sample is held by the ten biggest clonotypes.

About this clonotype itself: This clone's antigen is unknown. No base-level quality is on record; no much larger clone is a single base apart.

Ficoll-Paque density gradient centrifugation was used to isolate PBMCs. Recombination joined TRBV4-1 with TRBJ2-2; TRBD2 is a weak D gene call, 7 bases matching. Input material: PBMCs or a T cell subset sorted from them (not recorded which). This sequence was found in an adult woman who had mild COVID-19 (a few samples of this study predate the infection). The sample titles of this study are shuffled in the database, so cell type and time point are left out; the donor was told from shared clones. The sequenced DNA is TGCGCCAGCAGCCAAGGGGGGGGGCGCAGAACCGGGGAGCTGTTTTTT. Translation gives CASSQGGGRRTGELFF.